These T cell receptor beta chains were read from a single sample in a study of siplizumab effects on memory and regulatory T cells. The protocol was immunoSEQ multiplex PCR, while the TCRdb copy is restricted to in-frame clones and leaves out a portion. This table holds nearly 85,000 clones, approximately 95% found once. The specimen was CD8+ T cells sorted from blood. These TCRs come from a human donor in good health. Each CDR3 is given with its conserved first and last residue. The order of the fields is CDR3 protein, CDR3 DNA, clone size, D gene, V gene, J gene. The D gene is left open where the match is weak. Size is omitted from some rows. Given values are once, few, many or a class for expanded clones.

CDR3 protein: CASSGTPSNQPQHF; CDR3 DNA: TGCGCCAGCAGCGGGACACCCAGCAATCAGCCCCAGCATTTT; clone size: NA; D gene: NA; V gene: TRBV4-1; J gene: TRBJ1-5
CDR3 protein: CASSIGVGSYNEQFF; CDR3 DNA: TGTGCCAGTAGTATAGGGGTCGGCTCCTACAATGAGCAGTTCTTC; clone size: NA; D gene: NA; V gene: TRBV19; J gene: TRBJ2-1
CDR3 protein: CASSLVVSDYEQYF; CDR3 DNA: TGTGCCAGCAGCTTAGTGGTTTCGGACTACGAGCAGTACTTC; clone size: NA; D gene: NA; V gene: TRBV7-2; J gene: TRBJ2-7
CDR3 protein: CASSEFLAGGDNEQFF; CDR3 DNA: TGTGCCAGCAGTGAATTTCTGGCTGGCGGGGACAATGAGCAGTTCTTC; clone size: NA; D gene: NA; V gene: TRBV25-1; J gene: TRBJ2-1
CDR3 protein: CSVEDLGRGDF; CDR3 DNA: TGCAGCGTTGAAGATCTAGGCAGGGGCGACTTC; clone size: NA; D gene: NA; V gene: TRBV29-1; J gene: TRBJ1-2
CDR3 protein: CASSVPTGENTEAFF; CDR3 DNA: TGTGCCAGCAGCGTACCCACAGGGGAGAACACTGAAGCTTTCTTT; clone size: many; D gene: TRBD1; V gene: TRBV9; J gene: TRBJ1-1
CDR3 protein: CASSAGVAGGGETQYF; CDR3 DNA: TGTGCCAGCAGCGCCGGCGTAGCGGGAGGAGGGGAGACCCAGTACTTC; clone size: NA; D gene: TRBD2; V gene: TRBV7-9; J gene: TRBJ2-5
CDR3 protein: CASSLRAGVNTGELFF; CDR3 DNA: TGTGCCAGCAGCCTACGAGCGGGAGTGAACACCGGGGAGCTGTTTTTT; clone size: NA; D gene: TRBD2; V gene: TRBV7-3; J gene: TRBJ2-2
CDR3 protein: CASSLTSGRQPQHF; CDR3 DNA: TGTGCCAGCAGTTTAACGTCAGGGCGACAGCCCCAGCATTTT; clone size: NA; D gene: NA; V gene: TRBV28; J gene: TRBJ1-5
CDR3 protein: CASRDRGTSGASSYNEQFF; CDR3 DNA: TGTGCCAGCCGTGATCGCGGGACTAGCGGGGCGAGCTCCTACAATGAGCAGTTCTTC; clone size: once; D gene: TRBD2; V gene: TRBV27; J gene: TRBJ2-1
CDR3 protein: CASSQGGTYEQYF; CDR3 DNA: TGCGCCAGCAGCCAAGGGGGGACATACGAGCAGTACTTC; clone size: NA; D gene: NA; V gene: TRBV4-1; J gene: TRBJ2-7
CDR3 protein: CASSEFGAGDEQFF; CDR3 DNA: TGTGCCAGCAGTGAATTCGGGGCAGGGGATGAGCAGTTCTTC; clone size: NA; D gene: NA; V gene: TRBV2; J gene: TRBJ2-1
CDR3 protein: CSAGSPGQEYF; CDR3 DNA: TGCAGTGCGGGAAGCCCGGGACAAGAGTACTTC; clone size: NA; D gene: NA; V gene: TRBV20-1; J gene: TRBJ2-7
CDR3 protein: CASSPSGRAYQETQYF; CDR3 DNA: TGTGCCAGCAGCCCGAGCGGGAGGGCGTACCAAGAGACCCAGTACTTC; clone size: once; D gene: TRBD2; V gene: TRBV11-1; J gene: TRBJ2-5
CDR3 protein: CASSDRVNTEAFF; CDR3 DNA: TGTGCCAGCAGTGACAGGGTAAACACTGAAGCTTTCTTT; clone size: NA; D gene: TRBD1; V gene: TRBV7-9; J gene: TRBJ1-1
CDR3 protein: CARGHRSGANVLTF; CDR3 DNA: TGTGCCAGGGGACATCGCTCTGGGGCCAACGTCCTGACTTTC; clone size: NA; D gene: NA; V gene: TRBV2; J gene: TRBJ2-6
CDR3 protein: CASSPGLDPYEQYF; CDR3 DNA: TGTGCCAGCTCACCGGGACTAGACCCCTACGAGCAGTACTTC; clone size: NA; D gene: TRBD2; V gene: TRBV18; J gene: TRBJ2-7
CDR3 protein: CASSAHGAGFYEQYF; CDR3 DNA: TGTGCCAGCAGCGCGCATGGAGCAGGTTTTTACGAGCAGTACTTC; clone size: NA; D gene: NA; V gene: TRBV11-2; J gene: TRBJ2-7
CDR3 protein: CASSIGTGTYEQYF; CDR3 DNA: TGTGCCAGTAGTATTGGGACAGGAACCTACGAGCAGTACTTC; clone size: NA; D gene: TRBD1; V gene: TRBV19; J gene: TRBJ2-7
CDR3 protein: CASSQVESRETQYF; CDR3 DNA: TGTGCCAGCAGCCAGGTGGAATCCCGAGAGACCCAGTACTTC; clone size: NA; D gene: NA; V gene: TRBV7-9; J gene: TRBJ2-5
CDR3 protein: CASSEKGPYGNTGELFF; CDR3 DNA: TGTGCCAGCAGTGAAAAGGGGCCCTATGGGAACACCGGGGAGCTGTTTTTT; clone size: NA; D gene: NA; V gene: TRBV6-1; J gene: TRBJ2-2
CDR3 protein: CASSSESGYSNQPQHF; CDR3 DNA: TGTGCCAGCAGTTCCGAGTCAGGCTATAGCAATCAGCCCCAGCATTTT; clone size: NA; D gene: NA; V gene: TRBV2; J gene: TRBJ1-5
CDR3 protein: CASSQAGTGVQPQHF; CDR3 DNA: TGCGCCAGCAGCCAGGCCGGGACAGGCGTTCAGCCCCAGCATTTT; clone size: NA; D gene: TRBD1; V gene: TRBV4-1; J gene: TRBJ1-5
CDR3 protein: CASSPDRGNTIYF; CDR3 DNA: TGTGCCAGCAGCCCCGACAGAGGAAACACCATATATTTT; clone size: NA; D gene: NA; V gene: TRBV11-1; J gene: TRBJ1-3
CDR3 protein: CASSYGTVYQPQHF; CDR3 DNA: TGTGCCAGCAGTTACGGGACAGTCTATCAGCCCCAGCATTTT; clone size: NA; D gene: TRBD1; V gene: TRBV25-1; J gene: TRBJ1-5
CDR3 protein: CSGLAKNIQYF; CDR3 DNA: TGCAGCGGCCTAGCCAAAAACATTCAGTACTTC; clone size: NA; D gene: NA; V gene: TRBV29-1; J gene: TRBJ2-4
CDR3 protein: CASSPKKGQGEETQYF; CDR3 DNA: TGCGCCAGCAGCCCGAAAAAGGGACAGGGGGAAGAGACCCAGTACTTC; clone size: NA; D gene: TRBD1; V gene: TRBV4-1; J gene: TRBJ2-5
CDR3 protein: CAISDTGESYEQYF; CDR3 DNA: TGTGCCATCAGTGACACAGGAGAATCCTACGAGCAGTACTTC; clone size: once; D gene: NA; V gene: TRBV10-3; J gene: TRBJ2-7
CDR3 protein: CASSYGTSSNEQFF; CDR3 DNA: TGTGCCAGCAGCTATGGGACTAGCAGTAATGAGCAGTTCTTC; clone size: NA; D gene: TRBD2; V gene: TRBV14; J gene: TRBJ2-1
CDR3 protein: CASSLRGSYEQYF; CDR3 DNA: TGTGCCAGCAGTTTACGGGGTTCCTACGAGCAGTACTTC; clone size: NA; D gene: NA; V gene: TRBV27; J gene: TRBJ2-7
CDR3 protein: CASSLGVNEQFF; CDR3 DNA: TGTGCCAGCAGTTTAGGGGTAAATGAGCAGTTCTTC; clone size: NA; D gene: NA; V gene: TRBV27; J gene: TRBJ2-1
CDR3 protein: CASSPLAEWYNEQFF; CDR3 DNA: TGTGCCAGCAGCCCACTAGCGGAGTGGTACAATGAGCAGTTCTTC; clone size: NA; D gene: TRBD2; V gene: TRBV14; J gene: TRBJ2-1
CDR3 protein: CASSAFGFDTQYF; CDR3 DNA: TGTGCCAGCAGCGCATTCGGGTTTGATACGCAGTATTTT; clone size: NA; D gene: NA; V gene: TRBV9; J gene: TRBJ2-3
CDR3 protein: CASSLVGGGYTF; CDR3 DNA: TGTGCCAGCAGCTTGGTTGGTGGGGGCTACACCTTC; clone size: NA; D gene: NA; V gene: TRBV5-6; J gene: TRBJ1-2